This T cell receptor beta chain was identified during a study of T-cell reconstitution after alpha-beta-depleted transplantation in children. Study-wide results and limits: Reportedly, only several hundred clones from non-depleted graft cells drove alpha-beta T-cell counts at about two months. The origin of high day-60 TCRbeta diversity in some patients lay in surviving recipient T cells and thymic progenitors. T-cell numbers and diversity, one year after transplant, stemmed largely from T cells that were newly produced.

Unique molecular identifiers tagged the TCRbeta library. TCRdb fed the PCR reads into MiXCR, producing one record per CDR3 protein. The sample yields 450,000 to 700,000 distinct CDR3 sequences, about a quarter seen once. Remarks on this clonotype: The antigen is unknown.

The CDR3 consists of 14 residues. The junction had 3 bases not matched to a gene; V was cut back by 2 bases and J by 9 bases. The source is a boy younger than two with Wiskott-Aldrich syndrome, due to receive a stem cell transplant. Here the sequenced sample was PBMCs, taken before TCRalphabeta/CD19-depleted stem cell transplant. The rearrangement uses TRBV12-3 or TRBV12-4 and TRBJ1-6, with TRBD1 matching 8 bases. This CDR3 is CASSLKDRASPLHF. The CDR3 DNA sequence: TGTGCCAGCAGTTTAAAGGACAGGGCTTCACCCCTCCACTTT.